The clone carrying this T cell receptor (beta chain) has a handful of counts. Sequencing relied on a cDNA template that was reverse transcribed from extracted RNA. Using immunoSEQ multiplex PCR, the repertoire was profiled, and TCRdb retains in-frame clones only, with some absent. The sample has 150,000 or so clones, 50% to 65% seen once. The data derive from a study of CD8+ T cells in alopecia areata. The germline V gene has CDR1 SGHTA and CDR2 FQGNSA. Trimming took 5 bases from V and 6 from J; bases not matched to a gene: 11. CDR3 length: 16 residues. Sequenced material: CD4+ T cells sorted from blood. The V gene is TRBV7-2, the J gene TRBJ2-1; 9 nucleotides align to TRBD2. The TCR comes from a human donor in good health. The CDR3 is CASSKIAGAGTNEQFF. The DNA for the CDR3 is TGTGCCAGCAGCAAGATAGCGGGAGCAGGAACCAATGAGCAGTTCTTC.